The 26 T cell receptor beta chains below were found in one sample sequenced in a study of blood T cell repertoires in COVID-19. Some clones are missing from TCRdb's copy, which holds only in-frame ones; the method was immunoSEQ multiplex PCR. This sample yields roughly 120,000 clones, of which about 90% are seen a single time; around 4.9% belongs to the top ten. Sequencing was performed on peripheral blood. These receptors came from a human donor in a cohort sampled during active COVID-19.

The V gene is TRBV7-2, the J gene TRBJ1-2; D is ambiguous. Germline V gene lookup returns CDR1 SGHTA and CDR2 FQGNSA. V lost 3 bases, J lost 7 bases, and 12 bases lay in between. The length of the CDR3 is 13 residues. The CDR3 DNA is TGTGCCAGCAGCTTGAACGGAGGGCTTGGCTACACCTTC. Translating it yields CASSLNGGLGYTF. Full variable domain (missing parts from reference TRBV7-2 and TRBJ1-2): GAGVSQSPSNKVTEKGKDVELRCDPISGHTALYWYRQSLGQGLEFLIYFQGNSAPDKSGLPSDRFSAERTGGSVSTLTIQRTQQEDSAVYLCASSLNGGLGYTFGSGTRLTVV.

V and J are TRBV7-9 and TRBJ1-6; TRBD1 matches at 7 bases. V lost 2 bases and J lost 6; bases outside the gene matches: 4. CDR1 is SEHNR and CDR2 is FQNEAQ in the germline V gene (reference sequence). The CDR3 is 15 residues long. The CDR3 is CASSLRRDSNSPLHF. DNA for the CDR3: TGTGCCAGCAGCTTACGCCGGGACAGTAATTCACCCCTCCACTTT.

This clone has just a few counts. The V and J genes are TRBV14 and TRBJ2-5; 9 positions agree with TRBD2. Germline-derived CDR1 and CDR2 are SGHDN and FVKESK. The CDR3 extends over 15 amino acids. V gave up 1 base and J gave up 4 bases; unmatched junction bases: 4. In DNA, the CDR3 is TGTGCCAGCAGCCAAGGCAGCGGGGGGCGAGAGACCCAGTACTTC. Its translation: CASSQGSGGRETQYF.

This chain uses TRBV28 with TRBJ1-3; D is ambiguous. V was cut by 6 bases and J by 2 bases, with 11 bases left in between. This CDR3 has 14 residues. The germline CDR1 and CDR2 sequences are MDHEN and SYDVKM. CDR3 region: CASSPGSAGNTIYF. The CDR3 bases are TGTGCCAGCAGCCCAGGTAGCGCTGGAAACACCATATATTTT.

The CDR3 DNA follows: TGTGCCACCAGTGACTCCACAGCCTATTCTGGGACAGATATAAGCAATGAGCAGTTCTTC. Translating it yields CATSDSTAYSGTDISNEQFF. The chain uses TRBV24-1 and TRBJ2-1, with 7 nucleotides matching TRBD1. V gave up 4 bases and J gave up 6 bases; unmatched junction bases: 23. The CDR3 is 20 residues long. Germline CDR1 is KGHDR and CDR2 is SFDVKD.

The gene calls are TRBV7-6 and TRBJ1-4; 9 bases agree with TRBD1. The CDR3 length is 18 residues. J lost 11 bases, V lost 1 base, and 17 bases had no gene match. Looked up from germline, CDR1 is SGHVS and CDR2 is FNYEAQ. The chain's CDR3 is CASSLVGGTGSNTAKLFF. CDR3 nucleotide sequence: TGTGCCAGCAGCTTAGTTGGCGGGACAGGGTCTAACACGGCTAAACTGTTTTTT. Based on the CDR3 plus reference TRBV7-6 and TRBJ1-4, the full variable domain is GAGVSQSPRYKVTKRGQDVALRCDPISGHVSLYWYRQALGQGPEFLTYFNYEAQQDKSGLPNDRFSAERPEGSISTLTIQRTEQRDSAMYRCASSLVGGTGSNTAKLFFGSGTQLSVL.

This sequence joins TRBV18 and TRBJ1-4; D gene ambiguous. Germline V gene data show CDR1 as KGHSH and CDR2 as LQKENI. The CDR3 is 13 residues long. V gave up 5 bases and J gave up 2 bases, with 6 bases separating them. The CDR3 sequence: CASSGGTNEKLFF. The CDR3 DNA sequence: TGTGCCAGCTCAGGAGGGACTAATGAAAAACTGTTTTTT. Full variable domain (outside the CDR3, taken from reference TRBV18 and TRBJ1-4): NAGVMQNPRHLVRRRGQEARLRCSPMKGHSHVYWYRQLPEEGLKFMVYLQKENIIDESGMPKERFSAEFPKEGPSILRIQQVVRGDSAAYFCASSGGTNEKLFFGSGTQLSVL.

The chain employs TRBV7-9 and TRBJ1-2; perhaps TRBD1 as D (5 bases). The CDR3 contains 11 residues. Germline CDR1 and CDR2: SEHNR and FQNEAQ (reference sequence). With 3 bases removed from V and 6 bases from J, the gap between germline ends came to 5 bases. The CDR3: CASSFRDGYTF. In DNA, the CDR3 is TGTGCCAGCAGCTTCAGGGATGGCTACACCTTC.

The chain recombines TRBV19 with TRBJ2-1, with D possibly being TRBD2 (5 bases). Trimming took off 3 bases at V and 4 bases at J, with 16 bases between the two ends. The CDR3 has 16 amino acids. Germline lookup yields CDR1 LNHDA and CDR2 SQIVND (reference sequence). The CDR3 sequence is CASSIGRVPNYNEQFF. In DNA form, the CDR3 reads TGTGCCAGTAGTATCGGGCGGGTGCCTAATTACAATGAGCAGTTCTTC.

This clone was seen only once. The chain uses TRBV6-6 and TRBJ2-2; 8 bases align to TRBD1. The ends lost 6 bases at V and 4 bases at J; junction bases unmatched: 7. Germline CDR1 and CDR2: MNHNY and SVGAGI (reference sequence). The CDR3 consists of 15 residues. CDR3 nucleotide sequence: TGTGCCAGCAGCCGCGCAGGGGGCAGCACCGGGGAGCTGTTTTTT. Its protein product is CASSRAGGSTGELFF.

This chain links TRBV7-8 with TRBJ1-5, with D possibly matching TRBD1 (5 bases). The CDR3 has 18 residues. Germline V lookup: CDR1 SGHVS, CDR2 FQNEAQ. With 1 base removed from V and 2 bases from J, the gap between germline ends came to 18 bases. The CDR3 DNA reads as TGTGCCAGCAGCTTAGGTGGACAAAACTTCTGGGGCAATCAGCCCCAGCATTTT. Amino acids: CASSLGGQNFWGNQPQHF. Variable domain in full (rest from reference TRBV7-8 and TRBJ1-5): GAGVSQSPRYKVAKRGQDVALRCDPISGHVSLFWYQQALGQGPEFLTYFQNEAQLDKSGLPSDRFFAERPEGSVSTLKIQRTQQEDSAVYLCASSLGGQNFWGNQPQHFGDGTRLSIL.

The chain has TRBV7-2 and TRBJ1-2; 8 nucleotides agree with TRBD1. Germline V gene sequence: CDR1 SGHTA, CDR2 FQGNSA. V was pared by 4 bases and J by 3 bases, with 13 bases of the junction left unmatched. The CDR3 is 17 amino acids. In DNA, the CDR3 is TGTGCCAGCAGCTCCCGGGCAGGGGGCGATCGGCACTATGGCTACACCTTC. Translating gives CASSSRAGGDRHYGYTF.

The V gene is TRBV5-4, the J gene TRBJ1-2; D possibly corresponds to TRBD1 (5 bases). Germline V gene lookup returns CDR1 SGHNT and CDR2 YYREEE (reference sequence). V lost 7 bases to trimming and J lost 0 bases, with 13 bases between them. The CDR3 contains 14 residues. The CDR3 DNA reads TGTGCCAGCCGTAAACAGGAAGCTAACTATGGCTACACCTTC. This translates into CASRKQEANYGYTF.

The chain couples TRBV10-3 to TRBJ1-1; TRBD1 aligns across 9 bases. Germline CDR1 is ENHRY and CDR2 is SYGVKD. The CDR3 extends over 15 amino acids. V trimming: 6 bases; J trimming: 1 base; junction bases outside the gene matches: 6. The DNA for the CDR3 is TGTGCCATCAGAGAACCGGGACAGGGGAACACTGAAGCTTTCTTT. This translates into CAIREPGQGNTEAFF.

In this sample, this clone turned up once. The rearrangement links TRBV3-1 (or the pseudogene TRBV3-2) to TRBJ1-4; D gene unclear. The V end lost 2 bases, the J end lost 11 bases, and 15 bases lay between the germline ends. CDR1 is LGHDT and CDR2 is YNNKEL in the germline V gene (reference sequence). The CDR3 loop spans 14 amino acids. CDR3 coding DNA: TGTGCCAGCAGCCAATTGAACGTCTCCAGGAAACTGTTTTTT. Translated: CASSQLNVSRKLFF.

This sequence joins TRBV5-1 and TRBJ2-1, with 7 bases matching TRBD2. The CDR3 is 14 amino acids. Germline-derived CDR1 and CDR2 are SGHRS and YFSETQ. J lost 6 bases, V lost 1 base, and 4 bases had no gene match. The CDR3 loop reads CASSLLAATNEQFF. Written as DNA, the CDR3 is TGCGCCAGCAGCTTGCTAGCGGCAACCAATGAGCAGTTCTTC.

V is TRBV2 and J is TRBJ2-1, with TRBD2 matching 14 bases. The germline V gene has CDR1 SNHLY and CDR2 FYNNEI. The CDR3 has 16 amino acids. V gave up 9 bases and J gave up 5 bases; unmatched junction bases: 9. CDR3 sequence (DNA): TGTGCCAGTAGGGCCGGGACTAGCGGGGGTAACAATGAGCAGTTCTTC. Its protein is CASRAGTSGGNNEQFF.

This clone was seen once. The CDR3 protein is CASRGSPSPTDTQYF. In DNA, the CDR3 is TGTGCCAGCCGGGGTAGCCCCAGCCCCACAGATACGCAGTATTTT. The chain has TRBV7-2 and TRBJ2-3, with a weak D call TRBD2 (5 bases). Trimming cost V 8 bases and J 2 bases, with 17 bases left between them. The germline V gene has CDR1 SGHTA and CDR2 FQGNSA. The CDR3 is made up of 15 amino acids.

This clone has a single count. CDR3 sequence reads: CASSSGGTGTDTQYF. The CDR3 nucleotides are TGTGCCAGTAGTAGCGGGGGGACTGGCACAGATACGCAGTATTTT. The V call is TRBV19, the J call TRBJ2-3, with 8 bases matching TRBD2. The trim removed 4 bases at V and 1 base at J, leaving 4 bases unmatched. The CDR3 runs to 15 residues. Germline V gene sequence: CDR1 LNHDA, CDR2 SQIVND (reference sequence).

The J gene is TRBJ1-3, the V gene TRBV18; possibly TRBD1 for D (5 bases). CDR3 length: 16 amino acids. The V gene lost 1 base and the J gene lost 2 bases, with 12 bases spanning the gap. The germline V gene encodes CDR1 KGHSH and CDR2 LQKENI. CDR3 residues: CASSPQRPGAGNTIYF. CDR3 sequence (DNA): TGTGCCAGCTCACCACAGCGGCCGGGGGCTGGAAACACCATATATTTT.

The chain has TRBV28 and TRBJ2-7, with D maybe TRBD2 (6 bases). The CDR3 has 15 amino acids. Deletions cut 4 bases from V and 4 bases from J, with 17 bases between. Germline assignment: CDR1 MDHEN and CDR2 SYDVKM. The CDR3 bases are TGTGCCAGCAGTTACACCGGGACGGCGGGGTACGAGCAGTACTTC. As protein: CASSYTGTAGYEQYF.

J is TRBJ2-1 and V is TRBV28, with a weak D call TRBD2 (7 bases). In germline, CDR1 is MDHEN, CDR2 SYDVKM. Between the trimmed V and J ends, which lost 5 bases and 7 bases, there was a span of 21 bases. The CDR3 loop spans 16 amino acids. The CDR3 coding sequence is TGTGCCAGCAGTCCCGGGGGCGGGGGCTGGGGGAATGAGCAGTTCTTC. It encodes CASSPGGGGWGNEQFF.

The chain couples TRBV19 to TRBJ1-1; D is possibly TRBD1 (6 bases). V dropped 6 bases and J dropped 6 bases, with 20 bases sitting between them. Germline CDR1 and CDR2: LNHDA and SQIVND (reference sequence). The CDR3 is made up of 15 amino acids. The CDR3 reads CASSPAVGGFAEAFF. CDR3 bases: TGTGCCAGTAGCCCTGCCGTTGGGGGCTTCGCTGAAGCTTTCTTT.

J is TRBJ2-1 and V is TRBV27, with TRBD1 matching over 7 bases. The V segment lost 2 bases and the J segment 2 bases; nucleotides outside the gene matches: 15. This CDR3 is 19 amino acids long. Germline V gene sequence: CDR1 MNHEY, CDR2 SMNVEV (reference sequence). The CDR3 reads CASSLPRQGTLGTYNEQFF. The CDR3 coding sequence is TGTGCCAGCAGTTTACCGCGACAGGGAACCCTCGGAACCTACAATGAGCAGTTCTTC.

In nucleotides, the CDR3 is TGTGCCAGCACCGACACCCAGATGTCCCAGCATTTT. Translated, it gives CASTDTQMSQHF. The V and J genes are TRBV6-5 and TRBJ1-5; D is uncertain. V lost 7 bases and J lost 11, with 15 bases in between. The germline V gene encodes CDR1 MNHEY and CDR2 SVGAGI. The CDR3 sequence is 12 residues long.

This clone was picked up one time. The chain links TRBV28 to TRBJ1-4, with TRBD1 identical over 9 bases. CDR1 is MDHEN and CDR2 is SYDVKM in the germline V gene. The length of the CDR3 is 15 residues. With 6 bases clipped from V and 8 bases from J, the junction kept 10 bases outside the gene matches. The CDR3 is CASRSRQGGEEKLFF. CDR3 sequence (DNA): TGTGCCAGCAGAAGCAGACAGGGGGGGGAGGAAAAACTGTTTTTT.